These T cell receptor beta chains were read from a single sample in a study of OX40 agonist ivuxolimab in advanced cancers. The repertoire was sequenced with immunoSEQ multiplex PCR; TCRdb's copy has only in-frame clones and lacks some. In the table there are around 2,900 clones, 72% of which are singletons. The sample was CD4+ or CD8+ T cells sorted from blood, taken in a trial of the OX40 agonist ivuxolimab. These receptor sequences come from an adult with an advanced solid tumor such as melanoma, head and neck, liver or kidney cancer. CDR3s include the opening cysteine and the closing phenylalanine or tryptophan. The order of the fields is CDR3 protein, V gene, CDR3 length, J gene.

CDR3aa: CASSYTISGANYGYTF
v_gene: TRBV6-5
len: 16
j_gene: TRBJ1-2

CDR3aa: CASSAYESSYEQYF
v_gene: TRBV7-9
len: 14
j_gene: TRBJ2-7

CDR3aa: CASSLAASTDTQYF
v_gene: TRBV13
len: 14
j_gene: TRBJ2-3

CDR3aa: CASSLDRDSYEQYF
v_gene: TRBV7-6
len: 14
j_gene: TRBJ2-7

CDR3aa: CASSATLGGQETQYF
v_gene: TRBV11-3
len: 15
j_gene: TRBJ2-5

CDR3aa: CASRIRQGGTDTQYF
v_gene: TRBV28
len: 15
j_gene: TRBJ2-3

CDR3aa: CASSEIGTAQVPLHF
v_gene: TRBV7-2
len: 15
j_gene: TRBJ1-6

CDR3aa: CATGQGAWNEQYF
v_gene: TRBV19
len: 13
j_gene: TRBJ2-7

CDR3aa: CASSLESGLAKNIQYF
v_gene: TRBV5-4
len: 16
j_gene: TRBJ2-4

CDR3aa: CASSISHVNGDSPLHF
v_gene: TRBV19
len: 16
j_gene: TRBJ1-6

CDR3aa: CASSLGGGSQPQHF
v_gene: TRBV7-6
len: 14
j_gene: TRBJ1-5

CDR3aa: CASSGPQGGTDTQYF
v_gene: TRBV7-6
len: 15
j_gene: TRBJ2-3

CDR3aa: CASSSWENTGELFF
v_gene: TRBV19
len: 14
j_gene: TRBJ2-2

CDR3aa: CATSRDPGSEAFF
v_gene: TRBV15
len: 13
j_gene: TRBJ1-1

CDR3aa: CASSQDPSGYDTQYF
v_gene: TRBV4-3
len: 15
j_gene: TRBJ2-3

CDR3aa: CASSPAVDGANVLTF
v_gene: TRBV28
len: 15
j_gene: TRBJ2-6

CDR3aa: CASSDLGGGRWNEQFF
v_gene: TRBV5-4
len: 16
j_gene: TRBJ2-1

CDR3aa: CASSVDSSGANVLTF
v_gene: TRBV6-4
len: 15
j_gene: TRBJ2-6

CDR3aa: CASSSTGMGETQYF
v_gene: TRBV27
len: 14
j_gene: TRBJ2-5

CDR3aa: CASNANQGPGNTIYF
v_gene: TRBV11-2
len: 15
j_gene: TRBJ1-3